This T cell receptor (beta chain) came from a study of human T cells and chemical hapten exposure. The study, taken as a whole, reports: Because they had alopecia, donors may respond immunologically unlike healthy people.

This clonotype was observed a handful of times. Its matching antigen is unknown. Each CDR3 protein gets one entry after TCRdb re-called the RACE reads with MiXCR. The sample comprises 270,000 or so distinct CDR3 sequences, roughly 7.4% of which are singletons, and 1.2% rests with the top ten. Time point of the sample: pre-sensitization, week 0. This sample's treatment: therapeutic diphenylcyclopropenone sensitization with weekly scalp DPC. The receptor comes from a young man with alopecia areata. Some clones in this sample may be carry-over from other donors' samples. Sequenced here: whole blood, sampled in connection with sensitization to the hapten diphenylcyclopropenone (DPC).

In nucleotides, the CDR3 is TGTGCCAGCAGCTTAGAGGCGGGGGCCGGCTACACCTTC. Translating it yields CASSLEAGAGYTF. The chain employs TRBV7-2 and TRBJ1-2; TRBD1 might be the D (6 bases). Trimming removed 1 base from V and 8 bases from J, with 11 bases in between. CDR3 length: 13 amino acids. Per germline, CDR1 SGHTA and CDR2 FQGNSA.